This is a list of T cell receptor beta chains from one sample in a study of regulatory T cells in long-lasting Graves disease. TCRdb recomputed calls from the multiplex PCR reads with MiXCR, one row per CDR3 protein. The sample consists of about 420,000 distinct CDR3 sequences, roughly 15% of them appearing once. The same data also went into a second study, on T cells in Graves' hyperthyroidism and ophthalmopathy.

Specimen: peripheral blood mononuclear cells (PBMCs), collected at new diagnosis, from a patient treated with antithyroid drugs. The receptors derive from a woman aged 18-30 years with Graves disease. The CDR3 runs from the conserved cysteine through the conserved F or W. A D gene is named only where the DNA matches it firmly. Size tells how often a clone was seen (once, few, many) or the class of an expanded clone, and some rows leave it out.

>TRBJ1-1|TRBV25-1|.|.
CASSDPRLANTEAFF
TGTGCCAGCAGTGACCCACGGTTGGCCAACACTGAAGCTTTCTTT
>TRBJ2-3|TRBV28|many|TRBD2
CASQGVAGADTQYF
TGTGCCAGCCAAGGGGTAGCGGGAGCAGATACGCAGTATTTT
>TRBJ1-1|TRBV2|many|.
CASSEDGDTEAFF
TGTGCCAGCAGTGAAGATGGAGACACTGAAGCTTTCTTT
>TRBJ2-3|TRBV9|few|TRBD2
CASSPSGRIDTQYF
TGTGCCAGCAGCCCTAGCGGGAGAATAGATACGCAGTATTTT
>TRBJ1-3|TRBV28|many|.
CASTTGTFGNTIYF
TGTGCCAGCACAACCGGGACATTTGGAAACACCATATATTTT
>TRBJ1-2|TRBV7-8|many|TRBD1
CASSLELHRGYNYGYTF
TGTGCCAGCAGCTTAGAGCTCCACAGGGGTTATAACTATGGCTACACCTTC
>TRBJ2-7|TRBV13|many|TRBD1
CASRPGTESYEQYF
TGTGCCAGCAGGCCGGGGACAGAATCCTACGAGCAGTACTTC
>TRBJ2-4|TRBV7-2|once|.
CASQLLVGIQYF
TGTGCCAGCCAGCTTCTGGTCGGCATTCAGTACTTC
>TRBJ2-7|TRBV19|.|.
CASSIKSDYSYEQYF
TGTGCCAGTAGTATAAAATCCGACTACTCCTACGAGCAGTACTTC
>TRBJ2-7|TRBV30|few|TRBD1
CAWSGGTGGYEQYF
TGTGCCTGGAGTGGGGGGACAGGGGGCTACGAGCAGTACTTC
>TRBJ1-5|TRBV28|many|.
CASNHHQGPGNQPQHF
TGTGCCAGCAATCACCATCAGGGTCCGGGCAATCAGCCCCAGCATTTT
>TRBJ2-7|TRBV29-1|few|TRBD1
CSVKVRTGFYEQYF
TGCAGCGTAAAAGTTAGGACAGGGTTCTACGAGCAGTACTTC
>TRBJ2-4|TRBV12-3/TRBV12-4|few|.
CASSPRGRMKNIQYF
TGTGCCAGCAGTCCGAGGGGACGGATGAAAAACATTCAGTACTTC
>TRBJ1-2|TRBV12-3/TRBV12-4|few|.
CASSLVGTSNYGYTF
TGTGCCAGCAGTTTAGTAGGAACCTCTAACTATGGCTACACCTTC
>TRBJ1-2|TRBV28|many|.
CASSPHKGRLSEGYTF
TGTGCCAGCAGTCCCCATAAGGGACGTTTGAGTGAGGGCTACACCTTC
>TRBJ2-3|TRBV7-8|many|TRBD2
CASSLFGTSGNADTQYF
TGTGCCAGCAGCTTATTCGGGACTAGCGGGAATGCAGATACGCAGTATTTT
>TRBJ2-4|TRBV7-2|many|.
CASSPSWSTKNIQYF
TGTGCCAGCAGCCCCTCCTGGAGCACCAAAAACATTCAGTACTTC
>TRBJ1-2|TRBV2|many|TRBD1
CASTRPDRGHGYTF
TGTGCCAGCACCCGACCGGACAGGGGCCATGGCTACACCTTC
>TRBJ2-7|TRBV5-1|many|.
CASSSISPYEQYF
TGCGCCAGCAGCTCGATAAGTCCCTACGAGCAGTACTTC
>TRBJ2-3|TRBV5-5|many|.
CASSSVRVSTDTQYF
TGTGCCAGCAGTTCTGTAAGAGTTAGCACAGATACGCAGTATTTT
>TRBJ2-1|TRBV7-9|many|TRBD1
CASSNFRDRGSYNEQFF
TGTGCCAGCAGCAACTTCCGGGACAGGGGATCTTACAATGAGCAGTTCTTC
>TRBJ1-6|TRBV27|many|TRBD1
CASSLSRGQDRSSPLHF
TGTGCCAGCAGTTTATCCAGGGGACAGGACAGAAGTTCACCCCTCCACTTT
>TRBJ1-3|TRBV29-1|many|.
CSVELVTASSGNTIYF
TGCAGCGTTGAATTGGTAACAGCAAGCTCTGGAAACACCATATATTTT
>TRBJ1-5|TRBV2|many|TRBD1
CASSLQGEVQPQHF
TGTGCCAGCAGCCTACAGGGGGAAGTGCAGCCCCAGCATTTT
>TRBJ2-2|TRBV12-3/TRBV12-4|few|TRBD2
CASSLVPGLAGTGELFF
TGTGCCAGCAGTCTAGTACCGGGACTAGCGGGCACCGGGGAGCTGTTTTTT
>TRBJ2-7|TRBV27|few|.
CASSFRPEGYEQYF
TGTGCCAGCAGTTTTAGGCCCGAGGGGTACGAGCAGTACTTC
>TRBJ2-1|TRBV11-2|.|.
CASSPHYEQFF
TGTGCCAGCAGCCCCCACTACGAGCAGTTCTTC
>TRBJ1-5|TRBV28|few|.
CASSLLFQPQHF
TGTGCCAGCAGCCTCCTGTTTCAGCCCCAGCATTTT
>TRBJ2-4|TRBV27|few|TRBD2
CASGWTSGSVQYF
TGTGCCAGCGGCTGGACTAGCGGGAGTGTTCAGTACTTC
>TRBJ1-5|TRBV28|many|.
CASSSSQHNQPQHF
TGTGCCAGCAGTTCGTCGCAGCACAATCAGCCCCAGCATTTT
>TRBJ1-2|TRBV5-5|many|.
CASSLAPTETNYGYTF
TGTGCCAGCAGCTTAGCACCGACAGAAACTAACTATGGCTACACCTTC
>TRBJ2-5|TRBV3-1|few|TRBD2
CASRPSGLIQETQYF
TGTGCCAGCAGACCCTCGGGACTAATACAAGAGACCCAGTACTTC
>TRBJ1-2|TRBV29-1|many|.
CSVEPPDRPYGYTF
TGCAGCGTTGAACCACCCGACAGGCCATATGGCTACACCTTC
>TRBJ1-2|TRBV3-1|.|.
CASSHGGDGYTF
TGTGCCAGCAGCCACGGTGGCGACGGCTACACCTTC
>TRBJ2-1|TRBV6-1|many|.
CASRPLGGGNEQFF
TGTGCCAGCAGGCCTCTTGGTGGGGGCAATGAGCAGTTCTTC
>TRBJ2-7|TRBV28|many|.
CASSFTGAYEQYF
TGTGCCAGCAGTTTCACAGGAGCCTACGAGCAGTACTTC
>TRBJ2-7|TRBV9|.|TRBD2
CASSGKPGLASHEQYF
TGTGCCAGCAGCGGCAAACCGGGACTAGCGTCCCACGAGCAGTACTTC
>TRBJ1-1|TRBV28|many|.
CASTIFPQSTEAFF
TGTGCCAGCACCATTTTCCCCCAGAGTACTGAAGCTTTCTTT
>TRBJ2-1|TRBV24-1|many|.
CATSDQPGGSYNEQFF
TGTGCCACCAGTGACCAACCCGGGGGATCCTACAATGAGCAGTTCTTC
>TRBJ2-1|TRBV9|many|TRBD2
CASSFSGTSENNEQFF
TGTGCCAGCAGCTTCTCCGGGACTAGCGAGAACAATGAGCAGTTCTTC
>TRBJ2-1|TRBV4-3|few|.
CASSDGIYNEQFF
TGCGCCAGCAGCGACGGGATTTACAATGAGCAGTTCTTC
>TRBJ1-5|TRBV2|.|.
CASSEEGTSNQPQHF
TGTGCCAGCAGTGAAGAGGGGACTAGCAATCAGCCCCAGCATTTT
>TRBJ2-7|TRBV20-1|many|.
CSAREKSAYEQYF
TGCAGTGCTAGAGAGAAGTCCGCCTACGAGCAGTACTTC
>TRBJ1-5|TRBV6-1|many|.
CASSAEVIGQPQHF
TGTGCCAGCAGTGCGGAGGTGATCGGTCAGCCCCAGCATTTT
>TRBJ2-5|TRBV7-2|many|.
CASKNRAQQETQYF
TGTGCCAGCAAAAACAGGGCCCAACAAGAGACCCAGTACTTC
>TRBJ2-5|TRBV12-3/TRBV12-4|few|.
CASSLVWNQETQYF
TGTGCCAGCAGTTTAGTGTGGAACCAAGAGACCCAGTACTTC
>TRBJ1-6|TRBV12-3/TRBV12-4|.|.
CASRRGGQGASPLHF
TGTGCCAGCAGACGGGGGGGGCAGGGAGCTTCACCCCTCCACTTT
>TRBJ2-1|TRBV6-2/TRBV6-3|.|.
CASSYLPGTDNEQFF
TGTGCCAGCAGTTACTTGCCGGGGACCGACAATGAGCAGTTCTTC
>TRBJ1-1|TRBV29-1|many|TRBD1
CSVPSRDRRENTEAFF
TGCAGCGTTCCGAGCCGGGACAGGCGGGAGAACACTGAAGCTTTCTTT